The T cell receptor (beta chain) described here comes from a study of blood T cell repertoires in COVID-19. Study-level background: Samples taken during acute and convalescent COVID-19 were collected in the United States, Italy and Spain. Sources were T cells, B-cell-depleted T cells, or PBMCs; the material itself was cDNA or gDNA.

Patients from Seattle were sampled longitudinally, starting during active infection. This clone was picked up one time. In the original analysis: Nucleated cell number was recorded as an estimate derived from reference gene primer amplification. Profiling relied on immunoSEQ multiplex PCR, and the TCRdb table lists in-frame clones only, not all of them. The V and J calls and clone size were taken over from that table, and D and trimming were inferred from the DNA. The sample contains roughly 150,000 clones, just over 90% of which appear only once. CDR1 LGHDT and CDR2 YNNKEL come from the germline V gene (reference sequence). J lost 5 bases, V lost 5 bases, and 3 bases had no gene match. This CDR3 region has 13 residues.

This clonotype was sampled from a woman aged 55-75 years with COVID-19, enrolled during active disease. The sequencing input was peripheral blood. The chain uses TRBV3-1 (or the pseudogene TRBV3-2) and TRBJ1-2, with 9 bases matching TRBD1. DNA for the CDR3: TGTGCCAGCAGCGACGGGACAGGGTATGGCTACACCTTC. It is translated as CASSDGTGYGYTF.